The 23 T cell receptor beta chains in this list originate from one sample, sequenced in a study of cytomegalovirus exposure and HLA in healthy donors. 13 Jbeta primers and 60 Vbeta primers were used for the PCR. Clones were sequenced by immunoSEQ multiplex PCR, and TCRdb holds only the in-frame ones, with some missing. The profile covers fewer than 150,000 clones, with approximately 83% appearing a single time and around 2.7% taken by the ten largest. The sequenced sample was PBMCs. The receptor set was obtained from a woman younger than 35 in good health and CMV-seronegative.

The V call is TRBV6-5, the J call TRBJ1-5; D gene unclear. CDR3 length equals 14 residues. The ends were cut back, 5 bases at V and 3 bases at J, with 11 bases in the middle. Germline V CDR1 and CDR2: MNHEY, SVGAGI. DNA of the CDR3: TGTGCCAGCAGTCCCCAGGTCTTCAATCAGCCCCAGCATTTT. Translation gives CASSPQVFNQPQHF.

This clone is a singleton in its sample. V usage is TRBV27 and J usage is TRBJ1-2; D is undetermined. The germline V and J ends were trimmed by 2 bases and 2 bases, with 12 bases remaining between them. The length of the CDR3 is 15 residues. Germline CDR1 MNHEY, CDR2 SMNVEV (reference sequence). The CDR3 coding sequence is TGTGCCAGCAGTTTAGTAGGCGGGAGCAACTATGGCTACACCTTC. It codes for CASSLVGGSNYGYTF.

This sequence joins TRBV28 and TRBJ2-7; D remains ambiguous. Germline assignment: CDR1 MDHEN and CDR2 SYDVKM. The CDR3 length is 14 residues. V was clipped by 5 bases and J by 2 bases, with 13 bases between them. CDR3 coding DNA: TGTGCCAGCAGTCCCCCCTGGCTAGCCTACGAGCAGTACTTC. Amino acid sequence: CASSPPWLAYEQYF. Using reference TRBV28 and TRBJ2-7 for the parts outside the CDR3, the full variable domain is DVKVTQSSRYLVKRTGEKVFLECVQDMDHENMFWYRQDPGLGLRLIYFSYDVKMKEKGDIPEGYSVSREKKERFSLILESASTNQTSMYLCASSPPWLAYEQYFGPGTRLTVT.

This chain connects TRBV27 to TRBJ2-3, with 10 positions matching TRBD2. CDR1 and CDR2 (germline): MNHEY, SMNVEV (reference sequence). V dropped 5 bases and J dropped 0; count of bases not matched to a gene: 8. This CDR3 comprises 17 residues. The CDR3 reads CASSPAPSGGSTDTQYF. The DNA of the CDR3 is TGTGCCAGCAGTCCCGCCCCTAGCGGGGGAAGCACAGATACGCAGTATTTT.

This chain uses TRBV28 with TRBJ2-1; a possible D gene is TRBD1 (5 bases). Germline V gene lookup returns CDR1 MDHEN and CDR2 SYDVKM. The CDR3 is 12 amino acids. Trimming took 4 bases from V and 10 from J, leaving 11 bases between them. The CDR3, as DNA: TGTGCCAGCAGTTCATGGGCAGGGGAGCAGTTCTTC. Translated, it gives CASSSWAGEQFF.

The rearrangement links TRBV20-1 to TRBJ2-7; D may be TRBD2 (5 bases). V was pared by 6 bases and J by 3 bases, with 6 bases between. This CDR3 spans 10 amino acids. The germline gives CDR1 DFQATT, CDR2 SNEGSKA (reference sequence). In DNA form, the CDR3 reads TGCAGTGCAAGCGGCTACGAGCAGTACTTC. This sequence encodes CSASGYEQYF.

The chain links TRBV4-1 to TRBJ1-1; D not certain. Trimming removed 2 bases from V and 4 bases from J, with 11 bases in between. Germline assignment: CDR1 MGHRA and CDR2 YSYEKL. The CDR3 is 14 residues long. The CDR3 DNA is TGCGCCAGCAGCCAATCCAGGATTTTCACTGAAGCTTTCTTT. This gives the protein CASSQSRIFTEAFF.

This clone was picked up a small number of times. The chain employs TRBV2 and TRBJ1-1; 8 bases agree with TRBD1. Trimming at V came to 4 bases and at J to 1 base, leaving 2 bases not matched to a gene. CDR1 and CDR2 from the germline V gene are SNHLY and FYNNEI. The CDR3 consists of 14 residues. CDR3 in amino acids: CASSGRGQNTEAFF. In DNA form, the CDR3 reads TGTGCCAGCAGTGGCAGGGGGCAGAACACTGAAGCTTTCTTT.

The chain couples TRBV28 to TRBJ2-1; 14 nucleotides match TRBD2. V was pared by 5 bases and J by 8 bases, with 11 bases of the junction left unmatched. The CDR3 spans 17 residues. The germline V gene encodes CDR1 MDHEN and CDR2 SYDVKM. This chain's CDR3 is CASSAGTSGSKVDEQFF. DNA of the CDR3: TGTGCCAGCAGTGCCGGGACTAGCGGGAGTAAGGTCGATGAGCAGTTCTTC.

This clone has a single count. This chain links TRBV9 with TRBJ2-1; 7 bases are shared with TRBD2. Germline V gene lookup returns CDR1 SGDLS and CDR2 YYNGEE. With V trimmed by 0 bases and J by 7 bases, 7 bases remained unmatched. The CDR3 extends over 15 amino acids. DNA for the CDR3: TGTGCCAGCAGCGTAGCGGGGGGTCTCGGGAATGAGCAGTTCTTC. Translating gives CASSVAGGLGNEQFF.

V and J are TRBV4-1 and TRBJ1-1; D is perhaps TRBD1 (5 bases). CDR1 is MGHRA, CDR2 YSYEKL, per germline. V lost 6 bases to trimming and J lost 1 base, with 18 bases between them. The CDR3 extends over 16 amino acids. The CDR3: CASSPRDWGPNTEAFF. Here the CDR3 DNA reads TGCGCCAGCAGTCCCCGGGACTGGGGTCCGAACACTGAAGCTTTCTTT.

This chain joins TRBV6-1 and TRBJ1-1; 10 bases agree with TRBD1. This CDR3 is 13 amino acids long. The V gene end was trimmed by 3 bases and the J gene end by 10 bases; junction bases not matched to a gene: 5. Germline V lookup: CDR1 MNHNS, CDR2 SASEGT. The CDR3 here is CASSDRDRGSAFF. CDR3 sequence (DNA): TGTGCCAGCAGTGACCGGGACAGGGGCTCAGCTTTCTTT.

This clone occurred a few times. The gene calls are TRBV6-5 and TRBJ1-1, with D possibly TRBD1 on 5 matching bases. Germline V gene sequence: CDR1 MNHEY, CDR2 SVGAGI. Between the trimmed V and J ends, which lost 4 bases and 1 base, there was a span of 10 bases. The CDR3 length is 14 residues. CDR3 region: CASSFWGGNTEAFF. The CDR3 nucleotides read TGTGCCAGCAGTTTCTGGGGGGGGAACACTGAAGCTTTCTTT.

This rearrangement joins TRBV29-1 to TRBJ1-2, with D perhaps TRBD1 (6 bases). This CDR3 has 14 amino acids. The V end was cut by 3 bases, the J end by 3 bases, with 14 bases between. Looked up from germline, CDR1 is SQVTM and CDR2 is ANQGSEA. The CDR3 DNA reads as TGCAGCGTTGATCTCGTAGGGGGAGACTATGGCTACACCTTC. Translation gives CSVDLVGGDYGYTF.

V and J are TRBV9 and TRBJ2-2, with 10 bases matching TRBD1. The CDR3 has 16 residues. Germline lookup yields CDR1 SGDLS and CDR2 YYNGEE. J lost 4 bases, V lost 4 bases, and 7 bases had no gene match. CDR3 nucleotide sequence: TGTGCCAGCAGCTCCCGGGACAGGGGTTTCACCGGGGAGCTGTTTTTT. It encodes CASSSRDRGFTGELFF.

This clone was detected a few times. The chain couples TRBV18 to TRBJ1-1; TRBD1 agrees at 7 bases. J lost 4 bases, V lost 9 bases, and 5 bases had no gene match. Germline V CDR1 and CDR2: KGHSH, LQKENI. The CDR3 is 12 residues long. The CDR3 DNA reads as TGTGCCAGTATAGCAGGGGGCACTGAAGCTTTCTTT. It is translated as CASIAGGTEAFF. Full variable domain (outside the CDR3, taken from reference TRBV18 and TRBJ1-1): NAGVMQNPRHLVRRRGQEARLRCSPMKGHSHVYWYRQLPEEGLKFMVYLQKENIIDESGMPKERFSAEFPKEGPSILRIQQVVRGDSAAYFCASIAGGTEAFFGQGTRLTVV.

This rearrangement joins TRBV5-8 to TRBJ2-2; 7 bases line up with TRBD1. The germline V gene encodes CDR1 SGHTS and CDR2 YDEGEE. The ends lost 4 bases at V and 1 base at J; junction bases unmatched: 7. This CDR3 comprises 16 residues. CDR3 DNA sequence: TGTGCCAGCAGCATCGACAGGGTTCAGAACACCGGGGAGCTGTTTTTT. Translating it yields CASSIDRVQNTGELFF.

This clone appeared a few times. The chain links TRBV6-4 to TRBJ2-1; 7 bases fit TRBD2. Germline V gene data show CDR1 as MRHNA and CDR2 as SNTAGT. The CDR3 loop spans 13 amino acids. Trimming took 8 bases from V and 5 from J; bases not matched to a gene: 6. The CDR3 DNA is TGTGCCAGCGGGCGGGAGTTCGACAATGAGCAGTTCTTC. It is translated as CASGREFDNEQFF.

The chain recombines TRBV18 with TRBJ1-2, with TRBD1 matching 7 bases. Trimming at V came to 3 bases and at J to 3 bases, leaving 4 bases not matched to a gene. Germline V gene sequence: CDR1 KGHSH, CDR2 LQKENI. There are 14 residues in the CDR3. The CDR3 region is CASSPGQDYYGYTF. CDR3 DNA: TGTGCCAGCTCACCCGGACAGGACTACTATGGCTACACCTTC. The complete variable domain, with remaining parts taken from reference TRBV18 and TRBJ1-2, reads NAGVMQNPRHLVRRRGQEARLRCSPMKGHSHVYWYRQLPEEGLKFMVYLQKENIIDESGMPKERFSAEFPKEGPSILRIQQVVRGDSAAYFCASSPGQDYYGYTFGSGTRLTVV.

CDR3 coding DNA: TGTGCCAGCAGTGACCTGGGTAGCGGGAGCGGTTACAATGAGCAGTTCTTC. Protein sequence: CASSDLGSGSGYNEQFF. The chain couples TRBV6-4 to TRBJ2-1, with 9 bases fitting TRBD2. CDR3 length equals 17 residues. Germline lookup yields CDR1 MRHNA and CDR2 SNTAGT. After removal of 2 bases from V and 4 bases from J, the junction contained 9 bases not matched to a gene.

This rearrangement joins TRBV5-4 to TRBJ2-7, with 7 bases fitting TRBD2. After removal of 3 bases from V and 0 bases from J, the junction contained 3 bases not matched to a gene. The CDR3 has 14 residues. From germline, CDR1 is SGHNT and CDR2 YYREEE (reference sequence). CDR3 sequence reads: CASSWGGSSYEQYF. Here the CDR3 DNA reads TGTGCCAGCAGCTGGGGCGGGAGCTCCTACGAGCAGTACTTC.

CDR3 sequence: CASSPFEGPNTEAFF. CDR3 nucleotide sequence: TGTGCCAGCTCACCGTTTGAGGGCCCGAACACTGAAGCTTTCTTT. This chain connects TRBV18 to TRBJ1-1, with D unresolved. CDR3 size: 15 residues. Trimming took off 3 bases at V and 1 base at J, with 12 bases between the two ends. Germline V lookup: CDR1 KGHSH, CDR2 LQKENI.

The V call is TRBV25-1, the J call TRBJ1-1; TRBD1 matches 7 bases. After removal of 4 bases from V and 8 bases from J, the junction contained 7 bases not matched to a gene. Germline loops: CDR1 MGHDK, CDR2 SYGVNS. This CDR3 has 13 amino acids. CDR3 region: CASSVRGKLEAFF. The CDR3 DNA is TGTGCCAGCAGTGTCAGGGGGAAATTGGAAGCTTTCTTT.